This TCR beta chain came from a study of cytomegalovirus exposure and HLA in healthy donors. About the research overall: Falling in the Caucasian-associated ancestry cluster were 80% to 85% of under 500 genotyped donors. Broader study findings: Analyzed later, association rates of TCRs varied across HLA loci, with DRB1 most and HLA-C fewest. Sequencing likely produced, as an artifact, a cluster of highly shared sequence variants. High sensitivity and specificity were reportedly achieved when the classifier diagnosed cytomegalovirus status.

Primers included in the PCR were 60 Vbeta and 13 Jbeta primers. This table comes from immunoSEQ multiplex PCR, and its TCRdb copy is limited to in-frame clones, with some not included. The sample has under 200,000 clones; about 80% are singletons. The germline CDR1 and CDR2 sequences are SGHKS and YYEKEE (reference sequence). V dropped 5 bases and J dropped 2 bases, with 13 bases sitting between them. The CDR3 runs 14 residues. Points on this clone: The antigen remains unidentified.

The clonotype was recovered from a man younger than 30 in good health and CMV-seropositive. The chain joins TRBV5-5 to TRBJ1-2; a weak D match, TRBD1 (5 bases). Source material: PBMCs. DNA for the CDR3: TGTGCCAGCAGGATAGACAGCCTCAACTATGGCTACACCTTC. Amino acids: CASRIDSLNYGYTF.